The present TCR beta chain was sequenced within a study of T cells in localized non-small cell lung cancer (dated by TCRdb to the early 2020s). About the investigation overall: Comparing tumors with uninvolved tumor-adjacent lungs, the study looked at the T cell repertoires of 200 to 250 patients with early-stage NSCLC. The cohort was made up of around 250 treatment-naive NSCLC patients whose localized lung tumors had been resected. NSCLC patients had a mean age of around 61 years, and 129 were male and 85 to 110 female. The investigation overall reported the following: A median of 57 of the top 100 tumor clones turned up in the paired uninvolved adjacent lung, and approximately 30 of those clones also ranked among the top 100 of that same adjacent lung. Because multi-region sequencing of the tumors was not done, intratumor heterogeneity could not be ruled out. Longer overall survival was associated with higher blood T cell density, whereas shorter survival was associated with higher adjacent-lung clonality. Uninvolved tumor-adjacent lung showed the highest T cell clonality, higher than tumor, which suggests more focused antigenic responses in the adjacent lung. Since the design was exploratory, TCR variables were selected using unadjusted p-values with no false-discovery rate correction.

TCR beta CDR3 regions were sequenced from DNA using the immunoSEQ Assay. On the study's bioinformatics: To compute T cell density, TCR beta template counts were normalized to usable DNA, which was estimated by amplifying housekeeping genes. Richness was estimated using the preseqR package, with extrapolation to 400,000 templates for PBMC samples and to 120,000 templates for tissue samples. Clonality was taken to be one minus Pielou's evenness. To identify tissue-enriched TCRs, differential abundance testing was run on productive amino-acid clonotypes with a minimum total count of 5 and an alpha of 0.1. The Jaccard Index and the Morisita Overlap Index were used to measure how much the repertoires overlapped between compartments. TCR beta CDR3s were clustered by GLIPH together with public tetramer-defined viral CDR3s, and at least three viral sequences plus V-gene enrichment were required for viral motifs. As stored in TCRdb, this immuneACCESS dataset retains in-frame rearrangements with V and J assigned. A fraction of the clones does not appear; measured against another copy, unresolved V genes explain less than half of the discrepancy, and the remainder lacks a known reason. V, J and clone size are taken as reported in that table, and D and trimming were inferred from the DNA itself. This sample has around 36,000 clones in its table, and about 86% of those were observed once. Jointly, the top ten make up around 7.3% of the sample.

Worth noting for this clone: Which antigen it targets is not known. Per-base quality was not reported, and no clone a single base away is much larger than it.

At diagnosis, peripheral blood, uninvolved tumor-adjacent lung and tumor were collected and stored as a combination of fresh-frozen and FFPE material. For TCR repertoire profiling, blood samples were analyzed in the form of peripheral blood mononuclear cells. The clonotype originates from a male donor at least 60 years old with stage II lung adenocarcinoma. Sequencing was performed on peripheral blood mononuclear cells, taken before any cancer treatment.

The CDR3 region reads CSGGFNEQFF. The sequenced DNA: TGCAGCGGGGGGTTTAATGAGCAGTTCTTC. This receptor chain uses TRBV29-1 and TRBJ2-1; the D region is possibly TRBD1 or TRBD2, each matching across 5 bases. The CDR3, from cysteine to phenylalanine, totals 10 residues. Only the CDR3 portion is preserved as DNA: 30 bases, with reading frame beginning at the first base. Taken from the germline V gene, the CDR1 and CDR2 loops are SQVTM and ANQGSEA. V is shortened by 7 bases, J by 7 bases, and the region joining them spans 8 bases.